The clone carrying this T cell receptor (beta chain) was observed a single time. Its antigen is not known. The data originate from a study of blood T cells in healthy people across ages. Whole-study findings and limits: Age advanced and TCR beta diversity per million T cells fell, roughly linearly.

Germline lookup yields CDR1 LGHDT and CDR2 YNNKEL (reference sequence). V was pared by 0 bases and J by 4 bases, with 12 bases between. The CDR3 consists of 15 residues. A J-beta primer mix and a sample-barcoded 5' primer were used in a second PCR of about 7 to 12 cycles. TCRdb redid the calling of the 5' RACE reads with MiXCR, one entry per CDR3 protein. The sample contains over a million distinct CDR3 sequences, over 35% of which appear only once. Sequencing input: blood. J is TRBJ1-2 and V is TRBV3-1; D gene unclear. The sequence came from a woman aged 55-70 years in good health. The CDR3, as DNA: TGTGCCAGCAGCCAAGATGTCCCAGGAGGCTATGGCTACACCTTC. This sequence encodes CASSQDVPGGYGYTF.